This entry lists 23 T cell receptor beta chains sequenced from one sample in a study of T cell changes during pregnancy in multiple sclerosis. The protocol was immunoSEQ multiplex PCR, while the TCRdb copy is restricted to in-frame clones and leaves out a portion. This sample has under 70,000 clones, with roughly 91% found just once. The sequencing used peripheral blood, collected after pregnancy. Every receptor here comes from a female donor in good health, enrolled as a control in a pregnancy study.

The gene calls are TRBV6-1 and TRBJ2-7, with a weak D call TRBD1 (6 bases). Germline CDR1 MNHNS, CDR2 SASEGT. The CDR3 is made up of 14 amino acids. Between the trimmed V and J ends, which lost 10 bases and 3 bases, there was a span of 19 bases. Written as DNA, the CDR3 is TGTGCCACTCACGGTAGCAGGGGAGTCTACGAGCAGTACTTC. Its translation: CATHGSRGVYEQYF.

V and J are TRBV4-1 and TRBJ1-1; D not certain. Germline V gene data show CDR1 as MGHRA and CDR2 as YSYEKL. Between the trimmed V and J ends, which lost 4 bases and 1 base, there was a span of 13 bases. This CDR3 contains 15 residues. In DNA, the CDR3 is TGCGCCAGCAGCCTTTCCGCAGCTAGGAACACTGAAGCTTTCTTT. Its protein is CASSLSAARNTEAFF.

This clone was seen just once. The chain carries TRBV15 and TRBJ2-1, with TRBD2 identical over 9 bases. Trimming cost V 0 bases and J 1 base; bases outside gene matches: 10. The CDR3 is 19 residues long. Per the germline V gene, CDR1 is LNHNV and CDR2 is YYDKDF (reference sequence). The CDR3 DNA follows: TGTGCCACCAGCAGAGATGGAAGCGGGGGGCCCACGTCCTACAATGAGCAGTTCTTC. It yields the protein CATSRDGSGGPTSYNEQFF.

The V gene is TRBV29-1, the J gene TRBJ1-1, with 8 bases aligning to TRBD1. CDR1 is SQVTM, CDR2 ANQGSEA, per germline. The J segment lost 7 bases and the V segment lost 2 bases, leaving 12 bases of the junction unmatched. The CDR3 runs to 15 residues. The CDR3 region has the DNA TGCAGCGTTGAAATGTATGGGACAGGTGGGGGTGAAGCTTTCTTT. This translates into CSVEMYGTGGGEAFF.

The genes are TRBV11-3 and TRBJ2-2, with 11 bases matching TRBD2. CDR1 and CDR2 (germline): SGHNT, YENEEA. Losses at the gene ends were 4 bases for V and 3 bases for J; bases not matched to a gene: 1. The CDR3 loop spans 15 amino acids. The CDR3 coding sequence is TGTGCCAGCAGCTCGGGACTAGCGGACACCGGGGAGCTGTTTTTT. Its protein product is CASSSGLADTGELFF.

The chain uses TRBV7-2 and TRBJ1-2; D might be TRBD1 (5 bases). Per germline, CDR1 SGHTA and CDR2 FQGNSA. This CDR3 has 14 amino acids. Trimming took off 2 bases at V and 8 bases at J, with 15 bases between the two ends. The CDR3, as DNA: TGTGCCAGCAGCTTATCGGGGGGGACGAAAGGCTACACCTTC. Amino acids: CASSLSGGTKGYTF.

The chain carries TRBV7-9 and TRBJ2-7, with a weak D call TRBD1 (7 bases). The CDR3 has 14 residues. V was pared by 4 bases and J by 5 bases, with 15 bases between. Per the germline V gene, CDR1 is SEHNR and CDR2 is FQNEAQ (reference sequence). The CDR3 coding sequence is TGTGCCAGCAGCTCGGAGGGACAGCCCCACGAGCAGTACTTC. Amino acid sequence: CASSSEGQPHEQYF.

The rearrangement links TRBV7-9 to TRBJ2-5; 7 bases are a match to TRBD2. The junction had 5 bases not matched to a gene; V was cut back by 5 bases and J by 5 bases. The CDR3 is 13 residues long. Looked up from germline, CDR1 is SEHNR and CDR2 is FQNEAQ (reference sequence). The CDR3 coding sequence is TGTGCCAGCAGCGCCCTAGCGGCGGAGACCCAGTACTTC. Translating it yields CASSALAAETQYF. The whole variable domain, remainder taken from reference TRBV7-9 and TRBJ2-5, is DTGVSQNPRHKITKRGQNVTFRCDPISEHNRLYWYRQTLGQGPEFLTYFQNEAQLEKSRLLSDRFSAERPKGSFSTLEIQRTEQGDSAMYLCASSALAAETQYFGPGTRLLVL.

The CDR3 DNA reads as TGTGCCAGCAGCGACAGACAGGGACCGAACACTGAAGCTTTCTTT. It yields the protein CASSDRQGPNTEAFF. V gene TRBV11-3 combines with J gene TRBJ1-1, with 7 bases aligning to TRBD1. Germline V gene sequence: CDR1 SGHNT, CDR2 YENEEA. The CDR3 runs to 15 residues. V gave up 5 bases and J gave up 1 base; unmatched junction bases: 7.

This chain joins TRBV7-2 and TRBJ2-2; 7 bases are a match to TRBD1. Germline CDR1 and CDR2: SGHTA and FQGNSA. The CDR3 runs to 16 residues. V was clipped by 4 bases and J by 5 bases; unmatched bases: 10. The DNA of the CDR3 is TGTGCCAGCAGCTCCCAGAGACAGGGTGCTACCGGGGAGCTGTTTTTT. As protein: CASSSQRQGATGELFF.

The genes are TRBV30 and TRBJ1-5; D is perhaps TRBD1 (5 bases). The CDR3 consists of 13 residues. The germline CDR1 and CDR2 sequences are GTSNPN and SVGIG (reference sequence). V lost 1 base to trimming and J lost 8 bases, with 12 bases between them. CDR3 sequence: CAWSAGGGKPQHF. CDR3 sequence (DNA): TGTGCCTGGAGTGCCGGGGGTGGGAAGCCCCAGCATTTT.

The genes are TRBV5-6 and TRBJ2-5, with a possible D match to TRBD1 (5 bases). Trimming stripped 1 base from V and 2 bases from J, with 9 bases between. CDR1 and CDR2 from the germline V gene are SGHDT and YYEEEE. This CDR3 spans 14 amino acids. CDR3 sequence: CASSLWQGQETQYF. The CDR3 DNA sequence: TGTGCCAGCAGCTTGTGGCAGGGTCAAGAGACCCAGTACTTC.

The CDR3 nucleotides read TGTGCCAGCAGTGACCCCTACGGTTCCACAGATACGCAGTATTTT. Translated, it gives CASSDPYGSTDTQYF. This chain joins TRBV6-4 and TRBJ2-3; D uncertain. CDR3 length equals 15 residues. V was shortened by 2 bases and J by 2 bases, with 11 bases between the two germline ends. Germline assignment: CDR1 MRHNA and CDR2 SNTAGT.

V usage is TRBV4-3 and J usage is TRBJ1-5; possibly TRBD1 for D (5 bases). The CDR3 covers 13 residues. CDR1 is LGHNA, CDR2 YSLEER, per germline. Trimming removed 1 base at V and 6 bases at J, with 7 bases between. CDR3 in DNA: TGCGCCAGCAGCCAAGGGGGGGGTCAGCCCCAGCATTTT. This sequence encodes CASSQGGGQPQHF.

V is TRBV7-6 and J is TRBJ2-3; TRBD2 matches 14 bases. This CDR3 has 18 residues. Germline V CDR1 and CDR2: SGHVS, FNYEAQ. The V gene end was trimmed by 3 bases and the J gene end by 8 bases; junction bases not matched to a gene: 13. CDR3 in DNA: TGTGCCAGCAGCTTTAAAGGGACTAGCGGGGGCCCAGTTAGTACGCAGTATTTT. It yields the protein CASSFKGTSGGPVSTQYF.

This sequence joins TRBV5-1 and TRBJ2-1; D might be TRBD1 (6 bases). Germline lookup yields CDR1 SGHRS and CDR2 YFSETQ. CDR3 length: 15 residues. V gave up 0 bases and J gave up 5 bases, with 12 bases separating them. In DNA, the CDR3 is TGCGCCAGCAGCTTGGCCGTCGGACAGCACAATGAGCAGTTCTTC. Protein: CASSLAVGQHNEQFF.

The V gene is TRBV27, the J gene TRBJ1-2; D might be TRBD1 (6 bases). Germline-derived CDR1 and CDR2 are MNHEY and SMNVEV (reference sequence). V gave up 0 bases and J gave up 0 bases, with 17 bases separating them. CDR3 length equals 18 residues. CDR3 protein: CASSLSRFRGRSNYGYTF. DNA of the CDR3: TGTGCCAGCAGTTTATCGAGGTTCAGGGGCCGATCTAACTATGGCTACACCTTC.

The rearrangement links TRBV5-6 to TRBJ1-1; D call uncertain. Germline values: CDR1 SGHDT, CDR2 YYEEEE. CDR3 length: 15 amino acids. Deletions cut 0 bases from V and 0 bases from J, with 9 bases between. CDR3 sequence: CASSLGVFLNTEAFF. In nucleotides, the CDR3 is TGTGCCAGCAGCTTGGGTGTCTTTTTGAACACTGAAGCTTTCTTT.

The CDR3 spells CASSVDRVDGYTF. The CDR3 DNA is TGTGCCAGCAGTGTGGACAGGGTAGATGGCTACACCTTC. The gene calls are TRBV6-1 and TRBJ1-2; 8 bases line up with TRBD1. Unmatched junction bases numbered 4, after V lost 4 bases and J lost 6 bases. The CDR3 contains 13 residues. Germline V lookup: CDR1 MNHNS, CDR2 SASEGT.

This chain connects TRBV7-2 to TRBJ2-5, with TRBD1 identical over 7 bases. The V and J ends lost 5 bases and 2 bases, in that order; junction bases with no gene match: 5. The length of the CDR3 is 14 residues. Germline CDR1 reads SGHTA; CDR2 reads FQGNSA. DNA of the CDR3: TGTGCCAGCAGCCAAAACAGGGGACAAGAGACCCAGTACTTC. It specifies CASSQNRGQETQYF.

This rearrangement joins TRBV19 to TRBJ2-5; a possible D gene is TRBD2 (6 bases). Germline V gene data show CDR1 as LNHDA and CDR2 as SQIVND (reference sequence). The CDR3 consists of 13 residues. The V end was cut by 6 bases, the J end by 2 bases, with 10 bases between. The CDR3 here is CASSPGRQETQYF. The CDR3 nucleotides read TGTGCCAGTAGCCCCGGGAGACAAGAGACCCAGTACTTC. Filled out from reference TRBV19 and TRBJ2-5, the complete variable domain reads DGGITQSPKYLFRKEGQNVTLSCEQNLNHDAMYWYRQDPGQGLRLIYYSQIVNDFQKGDIAEGYSVSREKKESFPLTVTSAQKNPTAFYLCASSPGRQETQYFGPGTRLLVL.

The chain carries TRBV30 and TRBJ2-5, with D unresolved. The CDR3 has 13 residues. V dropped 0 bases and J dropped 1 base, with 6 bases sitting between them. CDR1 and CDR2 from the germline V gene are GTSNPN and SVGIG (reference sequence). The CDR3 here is CAWSVLPQETQYF. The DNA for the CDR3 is TGTGCCTGGAGTGTACTCCCCCAAGAGACCCAGTACTTC.

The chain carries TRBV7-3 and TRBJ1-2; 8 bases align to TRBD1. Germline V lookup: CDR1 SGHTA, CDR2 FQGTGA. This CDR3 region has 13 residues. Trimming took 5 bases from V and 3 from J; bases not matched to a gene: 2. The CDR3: CASSPDRDYGYTF. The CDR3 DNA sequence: TGTGCCAGCAGCCCGGACAGGGACTATGGCTACACCTTC. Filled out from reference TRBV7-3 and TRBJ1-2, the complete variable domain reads GAGVSQTPSNKVTEKGKYVELRCDPISGHTALYWYRQSLGQGPEFLIYFQGTGAADDSGLPNDRFFAVRPEGSVSTLKIQRTERGDSAVYLCASSPDRDYGYTFGSGTRLTVV.